The present TCR beta chain was sequenced within a study of Ad26.COV2.S vaccination and SARS-CoV-2 variants. Regarding this clone: The antigen remains unidentified.

General study results and limits: Vaccine and placebo groups showed comparable non-spike TCR breadth.

Here immunoSEQ multiplex PCR was the method, and the copy in TCRdb shows in-frame clones only, minus some. The sample contains about 400,000 clones, roughly 90% of which appear only once. The treatment denotes: approximately 18 received Ad26.COV2.S at low or high dose, single or two shots; five or six received placebo; per-sample allocation not given. Sampling took place 63 days after the first vaccine or placebo injection. This vaccine is an Ad26 vector that expresses the Wuhan-strain SARS-CoV-2 spike. The germline gives CDR1 SEHNR, CDR2 FQNEAQ (reference sequence). There are 17 residues in the CDR3. With V trimmed by 1 base and J by 1 base, 8 bases remained unmatched.

The sample was peripheral blood, taken in a trial of Ad26.COV2.S vaccine versus placebo. This rearrangement joins TRBV7-9 to TRBJ2-3, with 7 bases that match TRBD1. The TCR sequence derives from a person aged 18 to 65 who received the Ad26.COV2.S COVID-19 vaccine or a placebo. CDR3 DNA sequence: TGTGCCAGCAGCTTAGGAACAAGGGGGCTTGGCACAGATACGCAGTATTTT. It yields the protein CASSLGTRGLGTDTQYF.